Sequencing of this T cell receptor beta chain was carried out in a study of identical twins. Points from the study as a whole: Reduced insertions were recorded for abundant cord blood beta clonotypes, with no such pattern in memory repertoires. Researchers caution that invariant MAIT and iNKT cells could partly confound zero-insertion analyses.

Only healthy Caucasians were included as donors. Germline V gene data show CDR1 as SEHNR and CDR2 as FQNEAQ (reference sequence). The CDR3 loop spans 13 amino acids. The V gene lost 8 bases and the J gene lost 1 base, with 11 bases spanning the gap. This clonotype was counted ten times or more. Its antigen is as yet unknown. A universal primer site came from template switching; cDNA carried unique molecular identifiers. TCRdb called the 5' RACE reads again in MiXCR, with one record for every CDR3 protein. The sample consists of hundreds of thousands of distinct CDR3 sequences, around an eighth of them appearing once.

The V and J genes are TRBV7-9 and TRBJ2-5; tentatively, D is TRBD2 (5 bases). This sequence was found in a woman between 18 and 30 years old in good health. The specimen was memory (CD45RO+) T cells sorted from blood. In DNA form, the CDR3 reads TGTGCCAGCCTCGCCAGCGGCCAAGAGACCCAGTACTTC. Translated: CASLASGQETQYF.